Listed below are T cell receptor beta chains from one sample, sequenced in a study of control samples from healthy donors and cancer patients. Method: immunoSEQ multiplex PCR; TCRdb's copy keeps in-frame clones and lacks some. The table lists around 130,000 clones, 70% to 90% of them singletons. Sequencing used blood. The receptors originated from a man between 50 and 59 years old in good health. Both conserved end residues are part of each CDR3. Fields, in order: J gene, V gene, D gene, CDR3 length, clone size, CDR3 protein, CDR3 DNA. D genes are given only for firm matches. Size is omitted from some rows. Given values are once, few, many or a class for expanded clones.

TRBJ2-2,TRBV4-1,.,14,.,CASSQDQNTGELFF,TGCGCCAGCAGCCAAGATCAGAACACCGGGGAGCTGTTTTTT
TRBJ2-7,TRBV9,.,15,.,CASSVGSVGVYEQYF,TGTGCCAGCAGCGTAGGCTCGGTGGGTGTCTACGAGCAGTACTTC
TRBJ1-1,TRBV5-8,.,15,.,CASSLLQAGMAEAFF,TGTGCCAGCAGCTTGTTACAGGCTGGGATGGCTGAAGCTTTCTTT
TRBJ1-2,TRBV4-2,.,13,.,CASSQVSDGGYTF,TGTGCCAGCAGCCAAGTATCGGATGGTGGCTACACCTTC
TRBJ2-7,TRBV5-4,TRBD2,16,.,CASSFFGSGVSYEQYF,TGTGCCAGCAGCTTCTTTGGCAGCGGGGTGTCCTACGAGCAGTACTTC
TRBJ2-2,TRBV3-1/TRBV3-2,TRBD1,16,.,CASSQPRDRYTGELFF,TGTGCCAGCAGCCAACCCCGGGACAGATACACCGGGGAGCTGTTTTTT
TRBJ2-3,TRBV24-1,TRBD1,19,once,CATSGVGWGQGAGTDTQYF,TGTGCCACCAGTGGTGTAGGTTGGGGACAGGGGGCAGGCACAGATACGCAGTATTTT
TRBJ1-1,TRBV24-1,.,13,.,CATSDLGYTEAFF,TGTGCCACCAGTGATTTGGGTTACACTGAAGCTTTCTTT
TRBJ2-1,TRBV2,.,14,.,CASNAGGSYNEQFF,TGTGCCAGCAACGCAGGAGGCTCCTACAATGAGCAGTTCTTC
TRBJ2-5,TRBV28,.,13,.,CASSPIVGKPQYF,TGTGCCAGCAGTCCAATTGTCGGCAAACCACAGTACTTC
TRBJ2-7,TRBV3-1/TRBV3-2,.,14,.,CASSQENRGYEQYF,TGTGCCAGCAGCCAAGAAAACAGAGGATACGAGCAGTACTTC
TRBJ2-1,TRBV7-3,TRBD2,17,once,CASIHRLRGLLTRGEFF,TGTGCCAGCATTCACCGCCTCCGGGGACTACTAACACGGGGGGAGTTCTTC
TRBJ2-7,TRBV6-1,.,14,.,CASSELGASYEQYF,TGTGCCAGCAGTGAATTGGGTGCCAGCTACGAGCAGTACTTC
TRBJ1-3,TRBV28,.,14,.,CASRPTSTGNTIYF,TGTGCCAGCAGACCTACAAGTACTGGAAACACCATATATTTT
TRBJ1-6,TRBV2,TRBD1,15,once,CASSSGQGLFGPLHF,TGTGCCAGCAGTTCCGGACAGGGTTTGTTTGGACCCCTCCACTTT
TRBJ1-5,TRBV9,.,13,once,CASSGGAWGPQHF,TGTGCCAGCAGCGGGGGAGCGTGGGGGCCCCAGCATTTT
TRBJ1-2,TRBV19,.,14,.,CASSSGTPSYGYTF,TGTGCCAGTAGTAGCGGGACTCCCTCTTATGGCTACACCTTC
TRBJ2-3,TRBV28,.,17,.,CASSFIGPGAPADTQYF,TGTGCCAGCAGTTTTATCGGCCCAGGGGCCCCGGCAGATACGCAGTATTTT
TRBJ2-7,TRBV18,.,12,.,CASSPQGTEQYF,TGTGCCAGCTCACCACAGGGGACCGAGCAGTACTTC
TRBJ1-1,TRBV11-2,TRBD1,13,.,CASSGQGNTEAFF,TGTGCCAGCAGCGGACAGGGGAACACTGAAGCTTTCTTT
TRBJ1-3,TRBV5-1,.,15,.,CASSSQGSSGNTIYF,TGCGCCAGCAGTTCTCAGGGTTCCTCTGGAAACACCATATATTTT
TRBJ1-2,TRBV5-1,.,15,.,CASSLEGGKFYGYTF,TGCGCCAGCAGCTTGGAGGGGGGGAAGTTTTATGGCTACACCTTC
TRBJ1-1,TRBV9,.,13,.,CASSIQGNTEAFF,TGTGCCAGCAGCATTCAGGGGAACACTGAAGCTTTCTTT
TRBJ1-1,TRBV3-1/TRBV3-2,.,14,.,CASSQDVGNTEAFF,TGTGCCAGCAGCCAAGACGTGGGGAACACTGAAGCTTTCTTT
TRBJ2-7,TRBV30,.,11,.,CAWSGFYEQYF,TGTGCCTGGAGCGGTTTTTACGAGCAGTACTTC
TRBJ1-6,TRBV7-9,.,16,.,CASSFSGQGQNSPLHF,TGTGCCAGCAGCTTCAGTGGGCAGGGGCAAAATTCACCCCTCCACTTT
TRBJ2-2,TRBV9,TRBD2,18,.,CASSVVPSGGRNTGELFF,TGTGCCAGCAGCGTAGTCCCTAGCGGGGGCCGGAACACCGGGGAGCTGTTTTTT
TRBJ1-1,TRBV7-8,.,13,.,CASSYEGGASAFF,TGTGCCAGCAGCTATGAGGGGGGGGCCAGTGCTTTCTTT
TRBJ1-6,TRBV2,.,10,.,CASRGDAGRF,TGTGCCAGCAGGGGGGACGCAGGGCGATTT